This TCR beta chain was recovered during a study of siplizumab effects on memory and regulatory T cells. The CDR3 runs 14 residues. Germline CDR1 reads LGHNA; CDR2 reads YSLEER. Trimming took off 0 bases at V and 10 bases at J, with 15 bases between the two ends. Sequencing was performed with immunoSEQ multiplex PCR; in TCRdb, only in-frame clones are kept and a portion is missing. The sample has approximately 100,000 clones, roughly 93% seen once. This chain uses TRBV4-3 with TRBJ1-1; D unclear. The TCR originated in a human donor in good health. Material for sequencing was non-Treg CD4+ T cells sorted from blood. The CDR3, as DNA: TGCGCCAGCAGCCAAGATTACCCAGGTATTGGAGCTTTCTTT. This codes for CASSQDYPGIGAFF.